These 21 T cell receptor beta chains came from one sample sequenced in a study of blood T cell repertoires in COVID-19. Measured with immunoSEQ multiplex PCR; TCRdb has only the in-frame clones, and not every one. In the table there are some 310,000 clones, approximately 89% of which are singletons. Material: PBMCs or T cells enriched from blood (not recorded which). The receptors stem from a woman in her thirties who had recovered from COVID-19.

J is TRBJ2-1 and V is TRBV19, with TRBD2 matching 11 bases. The CDR3 loop spans 17 amino acids. Germline V CDR1 and CDR2: LNHDA, SQIVND (reference sequence). V lost 2 bases to trimming and J lost 8 bases; unmatched junction nucleotides: 11. CDR3 sequence (DNA): TGTGCCAGTAGTATATATCTAGCGGGGGGTACCCCCCATGAGCAGTTCTTC. Translation: CASSIYLAGGTPHEQFF.

J is TRBJ2-7 and V is TRBV6-6, with 9 bases lining up with TRBD1. Losses at the gene ends were 6 bases for V and 3 bases for J; bases not matched to a gene: 9. The CDR3 runs 15 residues. Per the germline V gene, CDR1 is MNHNY and CDR2 is SVGAGI (reference sequence). The CDR3 region has the DNA TGTGCCAGCAGGCCTACACGGGACAGGGACTACGAGCAGTACTTC. Its translation: CASRPTRDRDYEQYF.

The J gene is TRBJ2-7, the V gene TRBV6-5; 7 bases match TRBD1. The length of the CDR3 is 13 residues. The junction had 2 bases not matched to a gene; V was cut back by 4 bases and J by 2 bases. Germline V gives CDR1 MNHEY, CDR2 SVGAGI. CDR3 nucleotide sequence: TGTGCCAGCAGTTCACAGGGGCCCTACGAGCAGTACTTC. Protein sequence: CASSSQGPYEQYF.

The chain carries TRBV7-6 and TRBJ2-7; D is unresolved. The CDR3 totals 15 residues. Per germline, CDR1 SGHVS and CDR2 FNYEAQ. Trimming cost V 5 bases and J 0 bases, with 14 bases left between them. The CDR3 protein is CASSVEVAGSYEQYF. CDR3 sequence (DNA): TGTGCCAGCAGCGTAGAGGTAGCCGGCTCCTACGAGCAGTACTTC.

Only a few counts were recorded for this clone. CDR3 region: CAQGLNQETQYF. CDR3 nucleotide sequence: TGTGCCCAGGGACTGAACCAAGAGACCCAGTACTTC. V is TRBV30 and J is TRBJ2-5, with D possibly matching TRBD2 (6 bases). Trimming removed 8 bases from V and 0 bases from J, with 10 bases in between. This CDR3 contains 12 residues. From germline, CDR1 is GTSNPN and CDR2 SVGIG (reference sequence).

The V call is TRBV28, the J call TRBJ1-1; a weak D match, TRBD1 (6 bases). Trimming took 11 bases from V and 0 from J, leaving 13 bases between them. Germline CDR1 is MDHEN and CDR2 is SYDVKM. The CDR3 totals 13 residues. CDR3 amino acids: CAGGRDMNTEAFF. As DNA, the CDR3 is TGTGCCGGGGGCAGGGATATGAACACTGAAGCTTTCTTT.

The chain uses TRBV7-3 and TRBJ1-1; D is possibly TRBD1 (6 bases). The germline CDR1 and CDR2 sequences are SGHTA and FQGTGA. Deletions cut 5 bases from V and 1 base from J, with 8 bases between. The CDR3 is 13 residues long. CDR3 loop: CASSPGQNTEAFF. For the CDR3, the DNA is TGTGCCAGCAGCCCGGGACAGAACACTGAAGCTTTCTTT.

The J gene is TRBJ2-5, the V gene TRBV20-1, with D possibly TRBD2 on 6 matching bases. Trimming stripped 7 bases from V and 13 bases from J, with 19 bases between. Per the germline V gene, CDR1 is DFQATT and CDR2 is SNEGSKA (reference sequence). The CDR3 is made up of 11 amino acids. For the CDR3, the DNA is TGCAGTGTTCTCCTTTACCGGGACTCGTACTTC. This translates into CSVLLYRDSYF.

V is TRBV4-1 and J is TRBJ2-5, with TRBD1 as a possible D gene (7 bases). The CDR3 covers 16 residues. CDR1 and CDR2 (germline): MGHRA, YSYEKL. Trimming took off 4 bases at V and 4 bases at J, with 19 bases between the two ends. Here the CDR3 reads CASSPGANRGGETQYF. In DNA, the CDR3 is TGCGCCAGCAGCCCGGGAGCGAACAGGGGAGGAGAGACCCAGTACTTC.

This chain connects TRBV19 to TRBJ1-1, with 7 bases fitting TRBD1. This CDR3 spans 12 amino acids. J gave up 7 bases and V 5 bases, and 4 bases lay outside the gene matches. The germline V gene encodes CDR1 LNHDA and CDR2 SQIVND (reference sequence). The CDR3 sequence: CASSSSGGEAFF. CDR3 nucleotide sequence: TGTGCCAGTAGTTCATCAGGGGGTGAAGCTTTCTTT.

This clone occurred a few times. The rearrangement links TRBV28 to TRBJ1-5; D gene unclear. Trimming cost V 6 bases and J 5 bases, with 17 bases left between them. Germline CDR1 MDHEN, CDR2 SYDVKM. The CDR3 contains 15 residues. The CDR3 loop is CASSVPQGGDQPQHF. CDR3 in DNA: TGTGCCAGCAGCGTCCCCCAAGGTGGAGATCAGCCCCAGCATTTT.

The V and J genes are TRBV7-9 and TRBJ1-1; 7 bases agree with TRBD1. Germline V gene sequence: CDR1 SEHNR, CDR2 FQNEAQ (reference sequence). Trimming removed 4 bases from V and 1 base from J; junction bases left unmatched: 3. CDR3 length: 14 amino acids. The CDR3 region is CASSWGTANTEAFF. CDR3 nucleotides: TGTGCCAGCAGCTGGGGGACAGCGAACACTGAAGCTTTCTTT.

The genes are TRBV5-1 and TRBJ2-6; 7 bases are a match to TRBD2. V lost 2 bases, J lost 0 bases, and 2 bases stayed unmatched. Germline CDR1 SGHRS, CDR2 YFSETQ. This CDR3 is built from 16 residues. Written as DNA, the CDR3 is TGCGCCAGCAGCTTCGGGGGGTTCTCTGGGGCCAACGTCCTGACTTTC. Translated: CASSFGGFSGANVLTF.

The chain joins TRBV7-3 to TRBJ2-5; unclear D gene. The V and J ends lost 3 bases and 4 bases respectively, with 9 bases between them. Germline assignment: CDR1 SGHTA and CDR2 FQGTGA. This CDR3 is 13 amino acids long. The CDR3 loop is CASSFSYAETQYF. Written as DNA, the CDR3 is TGTGCCAGCAGCTTCTCCTATGCAGAGACCCAGTACTTC.

This clone came up once. The gene calls are TRBV19 and TRBJ1-1; D gene unclear. V was clipped by 7 bases and J by 0 bases, with 12 bases between them. This CDR3 is built from 14 residues. Germline values: CDR1 LNHDA, CDR2 SQIVND (reference sequence). The CDR3 sequence is CASKTQLMNTEAFF. The CDR3 nucleotides read TGTGCCAGTAAGACACAGCTTATGAACACTGAAGCTTTCTTT.

V is TRBV27 and J is TRBJ2-1; TRBD2 might be the D (6 bases). Germline lookup yields CDR1 MNHEY and CDR2 SMNVEV (reference sequence). The V gene lost 5 bases and the J gene lost 8 bases, with 22 bases spanning the gap. The CDR3 runs to 16 residues. CDR3 bases: TGTGCCAGCAGTCAATTAACAGGACTATCCCGCGATGAGCAGTTCTTC. Amino acid sequence: CASSQLTGLSRDEQFF.

The CDR3 nucleotides read TGTGCCAGCAGCGTAGTGGTAGCTAACTATGGCTACACCTTC. Translating it yields CASSVVVANYGYTF. The chain combines TRBV9 with TRBJ1-2; D unclear. V lost 0 bases and J 0 bases, leaving 6 bases between the germline ends. CDR1 is SGDLS, CDR2 YYNGEE, per germline. This CDR3 spans 14 amino acids.

The chain has TRBV4-3 and TRBJ2-3, with 11 positions matching TRBD2. Per the germline V gene, CDR1 is LGHNA and CDR2 is YSLEER. The CDR3 is 17 residues long. The V and J ends lost 1 base and 2 bases, in that order; junction bases with no gene match: 5. This CDR3 is CASSQALAGGSTDTQYF. As DNA, the CDR3 is TGCGCCAGCAGCCAAGCCCTAGCGGGAGGATCCACAGATACGCAGTATTTT.

This clone was counted only a few times. J is TRBJ2-7 and V is TRBV27; the D is unclear. CDR3 length: 14 amino acids. Germline V CDR1 and CDR2: MNHEY, SMNVEV (reference sequence). V dropped 3 bases and J dropped 6 bases, with 15 bases sitting between them. The CDR3 loop reads CASSFITDNSEQYF. The CDR3 coding sequence is TGTGCCAGCAGTTTCATCACCGATAATAGCGAGCAGTACTTC.

The CDR3 DNA follows: TGTGCCAGTAGTGTCAACACTCAGGGGGCTGCGGGAGCTTTCTTT. It translates to CASSVNTQGAAGAFF. J is TRBJ1-1 and V is TRBV19, with 8 bases identical to TRBD1. Per the germline V gene, CDR1 is LNHDA and CDR2 is SQIVND (reference sequence). Unmatched junction bases numbered 15, after V lost 5 bases and J lost 10 bases. The CDR3 totals 15 residues.

This clone was observed a handful of times. The chain joins TRBV5-1 to TRBJ1-4; a possible D gene is TRBD1 (5 bases). This CDR3 spans 15 amino acids. Trimming pared 4 bases from V and 1 base from J, leaving 11 bases between. Germline V CDR1 and CDR2: SGHRS, YFSETQ. In DNA, the CDR3 is TGCGCCAGCAGCCTCAGGGAGGGAACTAATGAAAAACTGTTTTTT. Amino acid sequence: CASSLREGTNEKLFF.